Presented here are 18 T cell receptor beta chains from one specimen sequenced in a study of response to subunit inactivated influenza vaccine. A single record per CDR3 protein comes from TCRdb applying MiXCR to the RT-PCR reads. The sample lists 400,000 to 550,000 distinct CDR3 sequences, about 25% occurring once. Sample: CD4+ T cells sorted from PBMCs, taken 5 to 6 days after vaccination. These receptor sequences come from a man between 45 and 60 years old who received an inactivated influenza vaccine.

DNA of the CDR3: TGTGCCAGCAGTTTAGAGAGGTATAGCAATCAGCCCCAGCATTTT. This encodes CASSLERYSNQPQHF. The V call is TRBV12-3 or TRBV12-4, the J call TRBJ1-5; D call uncertain. The CDR3 contains 15 residues. Trimming removed 1 base at V and 0 bases at J, with 7 bases between.

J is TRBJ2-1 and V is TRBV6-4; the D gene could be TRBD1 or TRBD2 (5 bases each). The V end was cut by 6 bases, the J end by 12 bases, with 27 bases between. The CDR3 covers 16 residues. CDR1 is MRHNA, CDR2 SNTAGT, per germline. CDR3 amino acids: CASSQAPGLDRGGQFF. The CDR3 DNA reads TGTGCCAGCAGCCAAGCTCCAGGGCTGGATCGGGGTGGGCAGTTCTTC.

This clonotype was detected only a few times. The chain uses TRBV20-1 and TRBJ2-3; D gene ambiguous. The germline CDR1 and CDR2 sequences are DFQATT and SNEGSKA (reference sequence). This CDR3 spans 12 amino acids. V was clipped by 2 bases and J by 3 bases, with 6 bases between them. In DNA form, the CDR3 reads TGCAGTGCTAGATCTCGGACAGATACGCAGTATTTT. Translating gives CSARSRTDTQYF.

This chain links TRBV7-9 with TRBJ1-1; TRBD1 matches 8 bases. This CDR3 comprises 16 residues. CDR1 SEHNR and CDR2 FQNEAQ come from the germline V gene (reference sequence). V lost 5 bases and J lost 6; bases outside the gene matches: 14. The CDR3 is CASSIENRGTYPEAFF. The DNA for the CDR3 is TGTGCCAGCAGCATCGAGAACAGGGGGACTTATCCTGAAGCTTTCTTT. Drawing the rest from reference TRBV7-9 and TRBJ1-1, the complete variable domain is DTGVSQNPRHKITKRGQNVTFRCDPISEHNRLYWYRQTLGQGPEFLTYFQNEAQLEKSRLLSDRFSAERPKGSFSTLEIQRTEQGDSAMYLCASSIENRGTYPEAFFGQGTRLTVV.

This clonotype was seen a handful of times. The CDR3 region has the DNA TGTGCCAGCAGCGTGCAGGCCCCGGGAGCACCCCTCCACTTT. Protein: CASSVQAPGAPLHF. The J gene is TRBJ1-6, the V gene TRBV9; no definite D call. The CDR3 length is 14 residues. The V and J ends lost 2 bases and 11 bases respectively, with 14 bases between them. CDR1 and CDR2 from the germline V gene are SGDLS and YYNGEE.

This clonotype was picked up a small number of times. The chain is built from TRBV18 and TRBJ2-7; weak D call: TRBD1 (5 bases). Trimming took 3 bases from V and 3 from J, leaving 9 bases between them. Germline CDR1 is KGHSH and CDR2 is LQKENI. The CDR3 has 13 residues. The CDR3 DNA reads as TGTGCCAGCTCACCCGAGGACAACTACGAGCAGTACTTC. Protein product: CASSPEDNYEQYF.

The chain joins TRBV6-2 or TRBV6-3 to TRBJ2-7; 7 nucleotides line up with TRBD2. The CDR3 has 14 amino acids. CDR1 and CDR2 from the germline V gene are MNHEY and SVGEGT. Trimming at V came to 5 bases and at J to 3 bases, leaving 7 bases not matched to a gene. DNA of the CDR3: TGTGCCAGCAGTCGCGGGACTACCGTCTACGAGCAGTACTTC. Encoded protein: CASSRGTTVYEQYF.

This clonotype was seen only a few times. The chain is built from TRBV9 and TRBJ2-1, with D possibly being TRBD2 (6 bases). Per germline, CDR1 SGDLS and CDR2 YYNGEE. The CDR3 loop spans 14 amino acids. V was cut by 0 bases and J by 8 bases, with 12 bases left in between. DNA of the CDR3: TGTGCCAGCAGCGTAGGGGTAGGAGGGGATGAGCAGTTCTTC. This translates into CASSVGVGGDEQFF.

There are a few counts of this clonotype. CDR3 DNA sequence: TGTGCCAGCAGAAGACGGACAAGTAACTCTGGGGCCAACGTCCTGACTTTC. Translation: CASRRRTSNSGANVLTF. This chain joins TRBV6-2 or TRBV6-3 and TRBJ2-6; maybe TRBD1 (5 bases). The germline V gene encodes CDR1 MNHEY and CDR2 SVGEGT. Trimming stripped 6 bases from V and 0 bases from J, with 15 bases between. The CDR3 contains 17 residues.

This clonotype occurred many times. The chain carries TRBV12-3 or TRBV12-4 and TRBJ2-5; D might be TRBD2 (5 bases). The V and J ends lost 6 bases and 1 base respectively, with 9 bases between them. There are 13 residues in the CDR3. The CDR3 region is CASSFRGQETQYF. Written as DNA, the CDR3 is TGTGCCAGCAGCTTCCGGGGCCAAGAGACCCAGTACTTC.

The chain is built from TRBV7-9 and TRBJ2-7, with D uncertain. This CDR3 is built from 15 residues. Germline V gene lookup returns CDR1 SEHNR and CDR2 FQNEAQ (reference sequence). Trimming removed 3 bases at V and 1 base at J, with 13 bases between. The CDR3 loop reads CASSFRPGESYEQYF. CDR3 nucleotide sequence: TGTGCCAGCAGCTTTAGGCCAGGCGAATCCTACGAGCAGTACTTC.

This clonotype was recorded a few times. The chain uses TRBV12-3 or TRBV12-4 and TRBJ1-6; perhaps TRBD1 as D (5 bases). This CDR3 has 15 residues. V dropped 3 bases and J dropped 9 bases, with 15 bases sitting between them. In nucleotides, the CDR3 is TGTGCCAGCAGTTTGAATTGGGGGTCCGGTTCACCCCTCCACTTT. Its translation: CASSLNWGSGSPLHF.

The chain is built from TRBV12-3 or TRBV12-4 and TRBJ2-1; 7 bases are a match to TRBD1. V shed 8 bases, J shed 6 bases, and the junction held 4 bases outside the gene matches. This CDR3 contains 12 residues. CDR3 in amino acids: CASEGAGNEQFF. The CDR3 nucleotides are TGTGCCAGCGAGGGGGCGGGCAATGAGCAGTTCTTC.

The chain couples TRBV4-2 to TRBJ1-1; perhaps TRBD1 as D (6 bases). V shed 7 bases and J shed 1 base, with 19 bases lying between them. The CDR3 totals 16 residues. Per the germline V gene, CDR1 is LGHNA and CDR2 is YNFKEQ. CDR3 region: CASTLGDAGANTEAFF. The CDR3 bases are TGTGCCAGCACCCTCGGGGATGCGGGGGCGAACACTGAAGCTTTCTTT.

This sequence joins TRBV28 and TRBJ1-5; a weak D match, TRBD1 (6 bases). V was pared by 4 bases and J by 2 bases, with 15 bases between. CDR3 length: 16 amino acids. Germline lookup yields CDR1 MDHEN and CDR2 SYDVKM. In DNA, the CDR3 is TGTGCCAGCAGTTCCCGGGACATCCGCGGCAATCAGCCCCAGCATTTT. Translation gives CASSSRDIRGNQPQHF.

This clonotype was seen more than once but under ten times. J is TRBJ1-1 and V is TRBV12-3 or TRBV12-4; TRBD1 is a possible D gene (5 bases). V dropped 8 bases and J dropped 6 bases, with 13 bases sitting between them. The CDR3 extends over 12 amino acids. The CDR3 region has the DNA TGTGCCAGCGGCCTTGGGGGGTCTGAAGCTTTCTTT. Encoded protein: CASGLGGSEAFF.

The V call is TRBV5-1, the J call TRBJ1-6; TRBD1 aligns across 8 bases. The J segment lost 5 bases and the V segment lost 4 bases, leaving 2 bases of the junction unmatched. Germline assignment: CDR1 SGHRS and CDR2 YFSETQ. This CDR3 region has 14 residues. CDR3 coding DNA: TGCGCCAGCAGCGGGGGACAGGATAATTCACCCCTCCACTTT. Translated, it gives CASSGGQDNSPLHF.

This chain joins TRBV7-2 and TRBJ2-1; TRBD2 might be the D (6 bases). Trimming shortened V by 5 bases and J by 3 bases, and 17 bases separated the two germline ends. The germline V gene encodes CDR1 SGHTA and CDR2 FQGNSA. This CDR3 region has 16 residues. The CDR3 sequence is CASSPQDSRGYNEQFF. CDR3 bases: TGTGCCAGCAGCCCGCAAGATTCGCGGGGCTACAATGAGCAGTTCTTC.